This TCR beta chain was recovered during a study of blood T cells in healthy people across ages. The CDR3 loop spans 12 amino acids. CDR1 is DFQATT and CDR2 is SNEGSKA in the germline V gene (reference sequence). With a J-beta primer mix and a sample-barcoded 5' primer, a second PCR ran roughly 6 to 11 cycles. The template-switch adaptor was a 5' adaptor with 12 random nucleotides. It tagged each cDNA molecule. TCRdb used MiXCR to reprocess the 5' RACE reads, holding one entry per CDR3 protein. The sample contains some 860,000 distinct CDR3 sequences, just over 55% of which appear only once. This clonotype was counted once. Its specificity is not known. General study results and limits: Lack of knowledge of donor CMV status possibly confounded expanded clonotype changes.

This sequence was found in a man aged 40-49 years in good health. What was sequenced was blood. The chain combines TRBV20-1 with TRBJ2-4; 7 nucleotides agree with TRBD1. The end of the DNA fits TRBJ2-7 better, so the J call may be wrong. CDR3 protein: CSAGQTTYEQYF. The CDR3 nucleotides read TGCAGTGCGGGACAGACCACCTACGAGCAGTACTTC.